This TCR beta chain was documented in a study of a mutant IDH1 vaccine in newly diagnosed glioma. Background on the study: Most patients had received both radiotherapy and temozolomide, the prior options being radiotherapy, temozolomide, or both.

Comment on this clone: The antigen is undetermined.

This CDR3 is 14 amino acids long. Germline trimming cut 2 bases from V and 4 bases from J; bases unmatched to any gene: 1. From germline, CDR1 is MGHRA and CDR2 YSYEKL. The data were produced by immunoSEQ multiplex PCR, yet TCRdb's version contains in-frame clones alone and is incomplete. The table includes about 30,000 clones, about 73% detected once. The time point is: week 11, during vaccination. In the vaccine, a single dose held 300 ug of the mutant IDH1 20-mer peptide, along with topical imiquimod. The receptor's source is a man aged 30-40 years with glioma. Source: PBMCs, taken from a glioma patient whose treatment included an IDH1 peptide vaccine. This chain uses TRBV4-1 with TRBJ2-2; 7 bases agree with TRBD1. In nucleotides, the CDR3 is TGCGCCAGCAGCCAAACAGGGGTCACCGGGGAGCTGTTTTTT. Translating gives CASSQTGVTGELFF.